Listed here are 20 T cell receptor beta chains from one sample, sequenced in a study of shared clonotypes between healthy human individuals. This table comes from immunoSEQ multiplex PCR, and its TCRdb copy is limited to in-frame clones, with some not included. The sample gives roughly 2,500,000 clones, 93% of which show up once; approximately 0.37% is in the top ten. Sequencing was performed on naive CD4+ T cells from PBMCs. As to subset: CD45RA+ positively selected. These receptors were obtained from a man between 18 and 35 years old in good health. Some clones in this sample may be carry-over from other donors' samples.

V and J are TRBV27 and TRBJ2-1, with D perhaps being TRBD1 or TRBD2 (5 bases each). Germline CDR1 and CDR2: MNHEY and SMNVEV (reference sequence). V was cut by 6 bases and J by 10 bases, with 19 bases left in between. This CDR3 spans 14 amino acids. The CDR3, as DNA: TGTGCCAGCAGCCTATACTCACGGGACCGCGAGCAGTTCTTC. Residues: CASSLYSRDREQFF.

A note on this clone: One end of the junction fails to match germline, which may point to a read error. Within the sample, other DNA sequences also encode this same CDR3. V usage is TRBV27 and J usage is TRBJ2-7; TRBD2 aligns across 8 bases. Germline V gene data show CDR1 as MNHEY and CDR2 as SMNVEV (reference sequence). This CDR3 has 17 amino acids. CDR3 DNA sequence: TGTGCCAGCAGTTATCCCTTTAGCGGGATGAGCTCCTACGAGCAATACTTC. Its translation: CASSYPFSGMSSYEQYF.

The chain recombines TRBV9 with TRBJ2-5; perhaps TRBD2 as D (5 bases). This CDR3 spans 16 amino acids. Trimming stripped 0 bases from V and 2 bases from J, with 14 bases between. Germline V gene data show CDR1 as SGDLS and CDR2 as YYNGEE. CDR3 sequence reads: CASSVGAGSYQETQYF. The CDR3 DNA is TGTGCCAGCAGCGTAGGGGCGGGCTCCTATCAAGAGACCCAGTACTTC.

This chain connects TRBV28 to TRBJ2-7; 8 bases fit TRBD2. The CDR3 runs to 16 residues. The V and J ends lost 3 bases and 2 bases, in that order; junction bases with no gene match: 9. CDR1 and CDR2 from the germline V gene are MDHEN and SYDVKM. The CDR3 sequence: CASSFIKRGPAYEQYF. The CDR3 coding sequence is TGTGCCAGCAGTTTCATCAAGCGGGGGCCCGCCTACGAGCAGTACTTC.

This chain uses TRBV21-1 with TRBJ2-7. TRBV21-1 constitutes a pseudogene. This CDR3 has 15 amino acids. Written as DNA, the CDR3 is TGTGCCAGCAGTTATAGGCTACACGTGTTAGACGAGCAGTACTTC. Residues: CASSYRLHVLDEQYF.

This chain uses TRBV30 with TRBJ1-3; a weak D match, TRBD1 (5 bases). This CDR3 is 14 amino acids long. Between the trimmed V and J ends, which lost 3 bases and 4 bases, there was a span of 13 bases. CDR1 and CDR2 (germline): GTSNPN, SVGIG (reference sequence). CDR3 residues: CAWRGDLRGNTIYF. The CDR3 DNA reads TGTGCCTGGAGAGGGGACTTAAGAGGAAACACCATATATTTT. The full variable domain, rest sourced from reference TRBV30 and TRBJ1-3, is SQTIHQWPATLVQPVGSPLSLECTVEGTSNPNLYWYRQAAGRGLQLLFYSVGIGQISSEVPQNLSASRPQDRQFILSSKKLLLSDSGFYLCAWRGDLRGNTIYFGEGSWLTVV.

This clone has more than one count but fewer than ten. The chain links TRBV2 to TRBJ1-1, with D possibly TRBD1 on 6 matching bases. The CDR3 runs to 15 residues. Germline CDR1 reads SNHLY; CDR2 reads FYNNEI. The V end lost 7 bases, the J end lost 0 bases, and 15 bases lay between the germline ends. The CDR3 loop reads CASTLGTQMNTEAFF. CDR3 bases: TGTGCCAGCACCCTCGGGACACAAATGAACACTGAAGCTTTCTTT.

The CDR3 loop is CASSPYSIQYF. The DNA of the CDR3 is TGTGCCAGCAGCCCTTACTCCATTCAGTATTTT. The chain carries TRBV28 and TRBJ2-3, with D unclear. Germline CDR1 is MDHEN and CDR2 is SYDVKM. The CDR3 runs 11 residues. V shed 6 bases and J shed 12 bases, with 13 bases lying between them. The full variable domain, in which reference TRBV28 and TRBJ2-3 provide the parts outside the CDR3, is DVKVTQSSRYLVKRTGEKVFLECVQDMDHENMFWYRQDPGLGLRLIYFSYDVKMKEKGDIPEGYSVSREKKERFSLILESASTNQTSMYLCASSPYSIQYFGPGTRLTVL.

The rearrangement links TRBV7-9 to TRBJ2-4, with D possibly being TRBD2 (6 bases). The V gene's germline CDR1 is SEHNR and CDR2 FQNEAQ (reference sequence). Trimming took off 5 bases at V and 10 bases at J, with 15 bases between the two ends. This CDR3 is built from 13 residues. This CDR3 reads CASSPTGTPIQYF. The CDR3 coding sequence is TGTGCCAGCAGCCCTACCGGGACTCCTATTCAGTACTTC.

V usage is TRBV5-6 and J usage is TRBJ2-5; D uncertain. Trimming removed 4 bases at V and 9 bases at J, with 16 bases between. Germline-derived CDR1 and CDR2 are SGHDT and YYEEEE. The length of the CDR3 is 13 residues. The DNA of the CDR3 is TGTGCCAGCAGCCCCAAAAGCAAGAGACCCCAGTACTTC. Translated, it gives CASSPKSKRPQYF.

Here the CDR3 reads CASSQGQSYEQYF. CDR3 coding DNA: TGTGCCAGCTCTCAGGGACAGTCCTACGAGCAGTACTTC. The chain joins TRBV18 to TRBJ2-7; 7 bases match TRBD1. In germline, CDR1 is KGHSH, CDR2 LQKENI. CDR3 length equals 13 residues. Germline trimming cut 6 bases from V and 1 base from J; bases unmatched to any gene: 3.

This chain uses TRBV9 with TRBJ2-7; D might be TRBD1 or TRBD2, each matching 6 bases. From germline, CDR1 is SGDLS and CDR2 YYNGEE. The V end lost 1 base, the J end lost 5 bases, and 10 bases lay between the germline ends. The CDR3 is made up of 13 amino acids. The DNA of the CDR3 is TGTGCCAGCAGCGTAACAGGGAGGCACGAGCAGTACTTC. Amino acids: CASSVTGRHEQYF.

The CDR3 loop is CASSETGSSSYEQYF. The CDR3 DNA reads TGTGCCAGTAGTGAGACAGGGTCGTCTTCCTACGAGCAGTACTTC. V is TRBV19 and J is TRBJ2-7; 7 bases fit TRBD1. CDR3 length: 15 amino acids. CDR1 LNHDA and CDR2 SQIVND come from the germline V gene (reference sequence). The ends lost 5 bases at V and 1 base at J; junction bases unmatched: 8.

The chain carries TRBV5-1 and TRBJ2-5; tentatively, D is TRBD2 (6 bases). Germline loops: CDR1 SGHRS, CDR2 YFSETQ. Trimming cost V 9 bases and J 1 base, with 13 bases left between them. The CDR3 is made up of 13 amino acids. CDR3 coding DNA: TGCGCCACCAGTGGCGGGATCCAAGAGACCCAGTACTTC. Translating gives CATSGGIQETQYF.

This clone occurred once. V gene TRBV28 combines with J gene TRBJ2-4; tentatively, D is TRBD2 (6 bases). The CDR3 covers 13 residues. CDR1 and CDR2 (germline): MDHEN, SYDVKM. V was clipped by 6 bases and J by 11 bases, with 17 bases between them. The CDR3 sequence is CASRRTGTFLQYF. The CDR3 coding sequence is TGTGCCAGCAGACGGACCGGGACTTTTCTTCAGTACTTC. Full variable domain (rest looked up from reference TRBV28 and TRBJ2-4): DVKVTQSSRYLVKRTGEKVFLECVQDMDHENMFWYRQDPGLGLRLIYFSYDVKMKEKGDIPEGYSVSREKKERFSLILESASTNQTSMYLCASRRTGTFLQYFGAGTRLSVL.

The CDR3 spells CASSPDRGFYEQYF. Written as DNA, the CDR3 is TGTGCCAGCAGCCCGGACAGGGGGTTCTACGAGCAGTACTTC. This chain connects TRBV7-2 to TRBJ2-7; 10 bases align to TRBD1. The CDR3 extends over 14 amino acids. Unmatched junction bases numbered 4, after V lost 5 bases and J lost 3 bases. Germline CDR1 is SGHTA and CDR2 is FQGNSA.

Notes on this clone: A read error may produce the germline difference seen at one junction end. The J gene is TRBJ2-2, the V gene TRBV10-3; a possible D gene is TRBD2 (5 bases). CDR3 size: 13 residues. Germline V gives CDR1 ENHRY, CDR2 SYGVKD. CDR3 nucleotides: TGTGCCATCAGGGTCGGGAACGCCGGGGAGCTGTTTTTT. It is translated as CAIRVGNAGELFF.

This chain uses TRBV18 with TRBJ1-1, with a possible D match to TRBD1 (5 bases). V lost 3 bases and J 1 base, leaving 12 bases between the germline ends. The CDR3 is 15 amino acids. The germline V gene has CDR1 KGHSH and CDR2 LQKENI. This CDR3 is CASSPQQAPNTEAFF. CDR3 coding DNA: TGTGCCAGCTCACCCCAACAGGCCCCGAACACTGAAGCTTTCTTT.

The CDR3 nucleotides are TGTGCCAGCAGTTGGAGTGCCTCCGTGGCTGAAGCTTTCTTT. This codes for CASSWSASVAEAFF. The V and J genes are TRBV6-5 and TRBJ1-1; D remains ambiguous. V was trimmed by 4 bases and J by 6 bases, leaving 15 bases between them. The CDR3 is 14 amino acids. Germline V CDR1 and CDR2: MNHEY, SVGAGI.

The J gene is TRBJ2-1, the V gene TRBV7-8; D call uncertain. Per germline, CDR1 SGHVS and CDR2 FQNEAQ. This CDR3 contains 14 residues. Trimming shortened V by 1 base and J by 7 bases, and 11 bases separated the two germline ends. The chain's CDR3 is CASSLGPLRNEQFF. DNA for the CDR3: TGTGCCAGCAGCTTAGGGCCTCTAAGGAATGAGCAGTTCTTC. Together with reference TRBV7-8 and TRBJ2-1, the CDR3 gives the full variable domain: GAGVSQSPRYKVAKRGQDVALRCDPISGHVSLFWYQQALGQGPEFLTYFQNEAQLDKSGLPSDRFFAERPEGSVSTLKIQRTQQEDSAVYLCASSLGPLRNEQFFGPGTRLTVL.